The source of this T cell receptor (beta chain) is a study of T cell repertoires in cytomegalovirus infection (dated by TCRdb to between 2018 and 2021). Describing the broader study: Peptide stimulations targeted recently identified HLA-C-restricted CMV epitopes, whose presentation resists viral immunomodulation, together with well-studied HLA-B-restricted epitopes. Donor HLA type was relevant to the analysis, as public TCR beta signatures indicated carriage of CMV infection together with the matching HLA type.

Sequenced using an Illumina HiSeq 1500. TCRdb applied fastp at Q25 and MiXCR to the public reads, then kept only in-frame beta chains. Entries are consolidated by CDR3 protein sequence, retaining the most common genes and DNA. Across this sample there are about 920,000 distinct CDR3 sequences, with 30% to 40% seen only once. In total, the top ten clones hold 13% of the sample. Comment on this clonotype: Its recognized antigen is unknown. The sample holds no much larger clone one base away, and base qualities are not on file.

Interpreted using the paper, the treatment or condition label stands for: in vitro stimulation with specific CMV peptide epitopes to enrich CMV-specific T cells. Its CDR3 holds 13 amino acids, cysteine through phenylalanine. CDR3 DNA only is kept here, 39 bases in frame from base 1. From a lookup of the germline V gene (reference sequence), CDR1 and CDR2 are MNHEY and SMNVEV. The germline V and J ends show losses of 6 bases and 8 bases respectively, and no gene match explains 6 bases of the junction. Results the study describes overall, beyond this receptor: In both this cohort and an independent approximately 370-donor cohort, the cumulative frequency of public TCR beta family members distinguished carriers of CMV infection plus the relevant HLA type. The ex vivo response was dominated by HLA-C-restricted CMV-specific TCR beta clonotypes, and the single most frequent clonotype in two of eight donors was supplied by these HLA-C-restricted clonotypes.

The receptor was derived from a human donor in good health (CMV status not recorded). Some clones in this sample may be carry-over from other donors' samples. The rearranged segments are TRBV27 and TRBJ1-2, with TRBD1 identical over 10 junction bases. This sample comprised cultured CD8+ T cells from PBMCs, obtained from culture after CMV antigen stimulation. The CDR3 protein: CASRGDRGGGYTF. The nucleotides read TGTGCCAGCAGGGGGGACAGGGGTGGGGGCTACACCTTC.